These T cell receptor beta chains were read from a single sample in a study of early T cells in non-severe SARS-CoV-2 infection. One entry per CDR3 protein, called by TCRdb with MiXCR from the 5' RACE reads. This sample has about 60,000 distinct CDR3 sequences, with 12% found just once. The specimen was whole blood. The receptors were gathered from an adult who was a healthcare worker with PCR-confirmed SARS-CoV-2 infection or an uninfected control (not recorded which). The CDR3 runs from the conserved cysteine through the conserved F or W.

TRBJ1-2	14	TRBV28	CALMRGTSDYGYTF
TRBJ2-3	16	TRBV11-2	CASSRRGRGDTDTQYF
TRBJ2-7	14	TRBV29-1	CSVREGGPAYEQYF
TRBJ2-7	13	TRBV3-1	CASSQTLSYEQYF
TRBJ2-5	14	TRBV11-1	CASSFRAGGETQYF
TRBJ1-3	15	TRBV11-2	CASSQRPGNGNTIYF
TRBJ1-1	15	TRBV18	CASSPPHAPNTEAFF
TRBJ2-7	17	TRBV7-9	CASSSTSYRGNPYEQYF
TRBJ2-7	13	TRBV28	CASSDANGGGGYF
TRBJ1-5	13	TRBV6-5	CASSHGTRQPQHF
TRBJ2-5	17	TRBV27	CASSLKGPYPGRETQYF
TRBJ2-5	13	TRBV7-2	CASLKADQETQYF
TRBJ2-2	14	TRBV29-1	CSVRYRGSTGELFF
TRBJ2-5	13	TRBV5-1	CASSLRSGETQYF
TRBJ2-4	15	TRBV28	CASSSSGTGENIQYF
TRBJ1-4	14	TRBV29-1	CSATGGASNEKLFF
TRBJ1-5	14	TRBV5-1	CASSLEGYGQPQHF
TRBJ2-3	13	TRBV6-6	CASTSGNTDTQYF
TRBJ1-1	15	TRBV2	CASDGGGQGRTEAFF
TRBJ2-5	14	TRBV5-1	CASSYYPGGDRDDF
TRBJ2-5	14	TRBV24-1	CATSDLRLGETQYF
TRBJ1-6	15	TRBV7-9	CASSLVEGRNSPLHF
TRBJ2-2	15	TRBV5-6	CASSFDRGHTGELFF
TRBJ2-7	13	TRBV3-1	CASSQSLDSGQYF
TRBJ2-1	16	TRBV24-1	CATSDPGTTERHEQFF
TRBJ1-6	13	TRBV27	CASSLATGSPLHF
TRBJ2-7	14	TRBV7-6	CASSPLGRPYEQYF
TRBJ2-1	11	TRBV28	CASSTGTEQFF
TRBJ2-7	13	TRBV27	CASRLAGSYEQYF
TRBJ2-1	13	TRBV7-9	CASSLEGNYEQFF
TRBJ2-7	14	TRBV6-6	CASIGGQGPWEQYF
TRBJ2-2	15	TRBV27	CASSPFTGIAGELFF
TRBJ1-2	13	TRBV28	CASSPAHPVGYTF
TRBJ1-2	12	TRBV6-1	CASRPHLGGYTF
TRBJ2-2	14	TRBV7-6	CASSPGARSGELFF
TRBJ2-3	15	TRBV5-1	CASSMTGPLRDTQYF
TRBJ2-7	11	TRBV9	CASSSRDEQYF
TRBJ2-5	14	TRBV13	CASSFDRVQETQYF
TRBJ2-1	12	TRBV29-1	CSVRTKHNEQFF
TRBJ2-3	15	TRBV4-2	CASSLLRDPTDTQYF
TRBJ2-7	14	TRBV27	CASSLSGGGHEQYF
TRBJ1-1	14	TRBV7-2	CASSPQGQNTEAFF
TRBJ2-7	12	TRBV28	CASSPGDYEQYF
TRBJ2-5	14	TRBV20-1	CSARDEQDKETQYF
TRBJ2-1	16	TRBV5-1	CASSFASGSLSNEQFF
TRBJ2-5	15	TRBV18	CASSPQGQGLETQYF
TRBJ2-3	13	TRBV7-3	CASSYPPSDTQYF
TRBJ2-7	14	TRBV5-1	CASSPQGNSYEQYF
TRBJ2-2	12	TRBV6-6	CAIQDLSGELFF
TRBJ1-1	14	TRBV7-9	CASSLVPSRTEAFF
TRBJ1-6	18	TRBV27	CASSLSGRRSSYNSPLHF
TRBJ2-1	14	TRBV28	CASSPPGSVDEQFF
TRBJ1-6	18	TRBV20-1	CSARDARSQGSYNSPLHF